The T cell receptor beta chain under discussion was sequenced for a study of blood T cell repertoires in COVID-19. Study background: T cells, B-cell-depleted T cells, or PBMCs supplied cDNA or gDNA.

Method: immunoSEQ multiplex PCR; TCRdb's copy keeps in-frame clones and lacks some. The sample lists around 55,000 clones; about nine tenths were seen once. The sample taken for sequencing was peripheral blood. This clonotype was sampled from a man in his forties with COVID-19, enrolled during active disease.

DNA of the CDR3: TGTGCCAGCAGCTTCCTCGGGATGGAGGGCAGCTATGGCTACACCTTC. It specifies CASSFLGMEGSYGYTF. The chain joins TRBV5-8 to TRBJ1-2; D gene ambiguous. Germline CDR1 is SGHTS and CDR2 is YDEGEE. Trimming pared 2 bases from V and 4 bases from J, leaving 18 bases between. The CDR3 runs 16 residues.